The present T cell receptor (beta chain) was sequenced within a study of T cells in Graves' hyperthyroidism and ophthalmopathy. Study-wide points: Blood also held most thyroid clonotypes expanded beyond 0.001.

This clonotype was counted ten times or more. What it binds is unknown. V gave up 6 bases and J gave up 4 bases, with 15 bases separating them. Germline-derived CDR1 and CDR2 are LGHNT and FRNRAP. The CDR3 contains 14 residues. Each 10 ml fresh peripheral blood draw supplied the PBMCs. TCR beta CDR3 region amplification was performed from RNA transcripts. During a first-round RT-PCR of the TCR CDR3, the HTBI primer set was used. TCRdb re-analysed the multiplex PCR reads in MiXCR, keeping a single row per CDR3 protein. The table has approximately 300,000 distinct CDR3 sequences, approximately 15% seen once; the top ten hold around 57%.

This TCR derives from a woman aged 55-69 years with Graves' ophthalmopathy. The chain recombines TRBV12-5 with TRBJ1-2, with a tentative D call TRBD1 (5 bases). The sequenced sample consisted of blood. DNA for the CDR3: TGTGCTAGTGGACCTCGGGACGGGTCCTATGGCTACACCTTC. Translated, it gives CASGPRDGSYGYTF.